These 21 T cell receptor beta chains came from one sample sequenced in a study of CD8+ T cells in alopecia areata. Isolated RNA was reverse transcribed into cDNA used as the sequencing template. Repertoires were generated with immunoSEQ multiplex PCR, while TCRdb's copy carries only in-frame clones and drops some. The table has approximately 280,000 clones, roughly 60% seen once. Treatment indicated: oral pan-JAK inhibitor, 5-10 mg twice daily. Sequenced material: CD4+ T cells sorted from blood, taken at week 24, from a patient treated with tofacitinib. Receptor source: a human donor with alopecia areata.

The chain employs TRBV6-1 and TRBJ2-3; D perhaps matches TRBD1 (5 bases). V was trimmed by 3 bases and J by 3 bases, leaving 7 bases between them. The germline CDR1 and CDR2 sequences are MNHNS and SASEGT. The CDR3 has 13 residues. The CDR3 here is CASSDRGTDTQYF. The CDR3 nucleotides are TGTGCCAGCAGTGATAGGGGAACAGATACGCAGTATTTT.

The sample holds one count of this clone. This CDR3 is CASRTGGDTEAFF. In DNA, the CDR3 is TGTGCCAGCCGGACAGGGGGCGACACTGAAGCTTTCTTT. The chain employs TRBV2 and TRBJ1-1, with 11 bases matching TRBD1. There are 13 residues in the CDR3. From germline, CDR1 is SNHLY and CDR2 FYNNEI. J gave up 3 bases and V 8 bases, and 2 bases lay outside the gene matches.

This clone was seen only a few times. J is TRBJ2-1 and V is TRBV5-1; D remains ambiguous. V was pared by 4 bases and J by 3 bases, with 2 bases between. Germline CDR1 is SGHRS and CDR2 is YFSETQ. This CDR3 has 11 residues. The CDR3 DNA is TGCGCCAGCAGCAACTACAATGAGCAGTTCTTC. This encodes CASSNYNEQFF.

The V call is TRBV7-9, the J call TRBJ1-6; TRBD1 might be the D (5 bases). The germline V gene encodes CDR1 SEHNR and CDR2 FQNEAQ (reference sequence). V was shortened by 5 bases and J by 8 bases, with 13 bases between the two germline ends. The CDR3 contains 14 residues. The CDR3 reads CASSPLGADSPLHF. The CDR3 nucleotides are TGTGCCAGCAGCCCCCTAGGGGCTGATTCACCCCTCCACTTT.

DNA of the CDR3: TGCGCCAGCAGCCAAGTTTCCCCTAACGAGCGCTACACCTTC. This encodes CASSQVSPNERYTF. The chain recombines TRBV4-1 with TRBJ1-2; the D is unclear. The germline CDR1 and CDR2 sequences are MGHRA and YSYEKL. V was pared by 1 base and J by 9 bases, with 15 bases between. The CDR3 spans 14 residues.

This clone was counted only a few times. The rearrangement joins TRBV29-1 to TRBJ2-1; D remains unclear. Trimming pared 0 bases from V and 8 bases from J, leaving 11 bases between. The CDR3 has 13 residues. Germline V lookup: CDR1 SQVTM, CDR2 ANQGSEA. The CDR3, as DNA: TGCAGCGTTGAAGATCGGGCGCTCGATGAGCAGTTCTTC. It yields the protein CSVEDRALDEQFF.

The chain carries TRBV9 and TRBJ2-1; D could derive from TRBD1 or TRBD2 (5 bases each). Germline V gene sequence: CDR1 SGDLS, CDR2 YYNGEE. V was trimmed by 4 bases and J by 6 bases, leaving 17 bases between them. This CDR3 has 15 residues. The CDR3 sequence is CASSPINGATNEQFF. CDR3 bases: TGTGCCAGCAGCCCCATCAACGGGGCTACCAATGAGCAGTTCTTC.

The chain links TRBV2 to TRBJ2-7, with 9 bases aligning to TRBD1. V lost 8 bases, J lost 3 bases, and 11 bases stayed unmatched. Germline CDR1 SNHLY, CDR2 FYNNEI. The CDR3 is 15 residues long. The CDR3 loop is CASWPRDRVVYEQYF. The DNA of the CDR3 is TGTGCCAGCTGGCCCCGGGACAGGGTAGTCTACGAGCAGTACTTC.

CDR3 region: CASRAYGQLSGANVLTF. The DNA for the CDR3 is TGTGCCAGCAGAGCCTATGGACAGCTCTCTGGGGCCAACGTCCTGACTTTC. The chain couples TRBV11-2 to TRBJ2-6, with D possibly being TRBD1 (6 bases). Germline-derived CDR1 and CDR2 are SGHAT and FQNNGV. The length of the CDR3 is 17 residues. V was cut by 6 bases and J by 0 bases, with 15 bases left in between.

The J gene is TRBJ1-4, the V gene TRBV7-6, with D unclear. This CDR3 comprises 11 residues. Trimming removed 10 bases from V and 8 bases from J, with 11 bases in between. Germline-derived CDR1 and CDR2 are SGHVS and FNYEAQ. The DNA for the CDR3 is TGTGCCAAACAAGTAGGGGAAAAACTGTTTTTT. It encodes CAKQVGEKLFF.

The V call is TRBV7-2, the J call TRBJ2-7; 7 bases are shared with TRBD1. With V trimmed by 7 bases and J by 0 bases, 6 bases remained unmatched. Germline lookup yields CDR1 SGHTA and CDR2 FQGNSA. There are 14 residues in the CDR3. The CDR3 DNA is TGTGCCAGCACACCGGGACAGCCCTCCTACGAGCAGTACTTC. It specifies CASTPGQPSYEQYF.

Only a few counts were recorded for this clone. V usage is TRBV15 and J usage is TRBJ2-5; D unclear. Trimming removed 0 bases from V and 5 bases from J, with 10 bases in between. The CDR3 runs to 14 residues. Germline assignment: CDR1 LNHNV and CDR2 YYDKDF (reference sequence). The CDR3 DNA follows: TGTGCCACCAGCAGAGATTGGGAACGGGAGACCCAGTACTTC. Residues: CATSRDWERETQYF.

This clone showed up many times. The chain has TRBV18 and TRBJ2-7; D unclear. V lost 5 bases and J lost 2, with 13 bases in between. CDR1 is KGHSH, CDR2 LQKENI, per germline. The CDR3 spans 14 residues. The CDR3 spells CASSTGSLTYEQYF. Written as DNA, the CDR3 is TGTGCCAGCTCAACCGGGTCTCTCACCTACGAGCAGTACTTC.

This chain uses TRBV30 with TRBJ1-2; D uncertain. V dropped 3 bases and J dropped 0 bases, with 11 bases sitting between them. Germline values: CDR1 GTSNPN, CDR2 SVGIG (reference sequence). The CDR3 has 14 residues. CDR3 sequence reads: CAWRGVSSNYGYTF. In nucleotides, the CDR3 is TGTGCCTGGAGGGGAGTCTCTTCTAACTATGGCTACACCTTC.

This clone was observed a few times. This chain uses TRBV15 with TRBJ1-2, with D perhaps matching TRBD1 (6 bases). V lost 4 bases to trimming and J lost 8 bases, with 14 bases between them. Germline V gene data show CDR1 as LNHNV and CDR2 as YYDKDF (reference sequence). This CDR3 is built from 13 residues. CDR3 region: CATSKGVLRGYTF. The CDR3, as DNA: TGTGCCACCAGCAAGGGGGTACTCCGGGGCTACACCTTC.

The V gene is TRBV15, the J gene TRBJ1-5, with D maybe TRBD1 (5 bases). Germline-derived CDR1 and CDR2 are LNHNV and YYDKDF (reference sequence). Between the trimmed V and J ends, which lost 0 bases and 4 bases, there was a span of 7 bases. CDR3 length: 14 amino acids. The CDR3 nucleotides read TGTGCCACCAGCAGAGACAAGGGGAATCAGCCCCAGCATTTT. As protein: CATSRDKGNQPQHF.

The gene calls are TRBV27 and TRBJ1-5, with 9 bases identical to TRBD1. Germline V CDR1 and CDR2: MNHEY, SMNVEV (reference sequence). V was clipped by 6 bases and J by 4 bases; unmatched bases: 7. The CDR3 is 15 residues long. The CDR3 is CASRPDRGINQPQHF. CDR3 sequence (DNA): TGTGCCAGCAGACCGGACAGGGGAATAAATCAGCCCCAGCATTTT.

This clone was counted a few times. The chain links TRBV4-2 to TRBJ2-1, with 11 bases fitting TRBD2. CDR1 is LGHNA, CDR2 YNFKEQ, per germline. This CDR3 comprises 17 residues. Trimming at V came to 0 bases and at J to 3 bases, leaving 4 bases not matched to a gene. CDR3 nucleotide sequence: TGTGCCAGCAGCCAAGAGGCTAGCGGGGGGTACTACAATGAGCAGTTCTTC. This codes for CASSQEASGGYYNEQFF.

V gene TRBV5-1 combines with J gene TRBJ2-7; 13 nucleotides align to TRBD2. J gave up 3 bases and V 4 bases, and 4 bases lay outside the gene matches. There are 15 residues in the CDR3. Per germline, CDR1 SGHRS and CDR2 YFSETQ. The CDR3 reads CASSPTSGGLYEQYF. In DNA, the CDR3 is TGCGCCAGCAGCCCGACTAGCGGGGGGCTCTACGAGCAGTACTTC.

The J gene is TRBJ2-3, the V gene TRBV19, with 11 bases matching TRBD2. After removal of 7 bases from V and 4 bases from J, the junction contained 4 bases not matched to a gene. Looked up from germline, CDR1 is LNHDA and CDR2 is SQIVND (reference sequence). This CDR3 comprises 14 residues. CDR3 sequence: CASTPGLAADTQYF. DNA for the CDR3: TGTGCCAGTACACCGGGACTAGCGGCAGATACGCAGTATTTT.

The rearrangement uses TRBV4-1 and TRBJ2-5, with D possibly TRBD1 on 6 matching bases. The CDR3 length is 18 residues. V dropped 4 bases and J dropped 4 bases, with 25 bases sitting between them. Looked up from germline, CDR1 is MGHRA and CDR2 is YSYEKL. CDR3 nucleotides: TGCGCCAGCAGCCCTAGGGGGACCGGACCCTCCGGCAGAGAGACCCAGTACTTC. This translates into CASSPRGTGPSGRETQYF.